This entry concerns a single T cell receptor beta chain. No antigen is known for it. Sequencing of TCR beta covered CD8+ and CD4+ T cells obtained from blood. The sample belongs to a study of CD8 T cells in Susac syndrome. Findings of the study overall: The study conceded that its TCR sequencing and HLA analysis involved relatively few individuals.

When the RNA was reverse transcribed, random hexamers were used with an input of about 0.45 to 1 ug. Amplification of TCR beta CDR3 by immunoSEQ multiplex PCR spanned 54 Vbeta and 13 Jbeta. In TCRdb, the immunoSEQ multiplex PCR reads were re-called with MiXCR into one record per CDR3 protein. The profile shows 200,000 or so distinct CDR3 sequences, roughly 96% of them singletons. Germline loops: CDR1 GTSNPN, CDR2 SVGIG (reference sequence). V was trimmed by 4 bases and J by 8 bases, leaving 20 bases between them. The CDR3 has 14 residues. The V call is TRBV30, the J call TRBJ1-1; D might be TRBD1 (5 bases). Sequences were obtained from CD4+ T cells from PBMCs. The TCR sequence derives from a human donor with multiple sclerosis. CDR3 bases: TGTGCCTGGAATTGGGGGAATTGGGTACCCGAAGCTTTCTTT. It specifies CAWNWGNWVPEAFF. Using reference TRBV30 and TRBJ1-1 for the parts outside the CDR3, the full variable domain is SQTIHQWPATLVQPVGSPLSLECTVEGTSNPNLYWYRQAAGRGLQLLFYSVGIGQISSEVPQNLSASRPQDRQFILSSKKLLLSDSGFYLCAWNWGNWVPEAFFGQGTRLTVV.